One sample yielded the 28 T cell receptor beta chains listed below, sequenced in a study of blood T cell repertoires in COVID-19. The protocol was immunoSEQ multiplex PCR, while the TCRdb copy is restricted to in-frame clones and leaves out a portion. The sample includes 95,000 to 110,000 clones, 90% to 95% of them seen just once. Sequencing was carried out using peripheral blood. Source of these receptors: a woman in her twenties or thirties with acute or convalescent COVID-19.

The chain carries TRBV24-1 and TRBJ2-4, with 10 bases identical to TRBD1. Germline V CDR1 and CDR2: KGHDR, SFDVKD. V shed 3 bases, J shed 0 bases, and the junction held 7 bases outside the gene matches. The CDR3 loop spans 18 amino acids. CDR3 sequence reads: CATSDPRGQGLAKNIQYF. CDR3 nucleotide sequence: TGTGCCACCAGTGATCCACGGGGACAGGGGCTAGCCAAAAACATTCAGTACTTC.

J is TRBJ1-4 and V is TRBV7-6, with 7 nucleotides matching TRBD1. With 5 bases clipped from V and 3 bases from J, the junction kept 6 bases outside the gene matches. Germline lookup yields CDR1 SGHVS and CDR2 FNYEAQ. The CDR3 runs 15 residues. In nucleotides, the CDR3 is TGTGCCAGCAGCCGGAATGGACAGGCTAATGAAAAACTGTTTTTT. It specifies CASSRNGQANEKLFF.

The chain links TRBV5-6 to TRBJ1-2; 7 nucleotides agree with TRBD1. CDR1 is SGHDT and CDR2 is YYEEEE in the germline V gene. This CDR3 spans 15 amino acids. The trim removed 3 bases at V and 3 bases at J, leaving 8 bases unmatched. As DNA, the CDR3 is TGTGCCAGCAGCTCCGAGGGGGCCGATTACTATGGCTACACCTTC. Its protein product is CASSSEGADYYGYTF.

V gene TRBV13 combines with J gene TRBJ1-6, with 9 nucleotides matching TRBD1. The junction had 4 bases not matched to a gene; V was cut back by 0 bases and J by 10 bases. This CDR3 has 15 amino acids. Germline V gene lookup returns CDR1 PRHDT and CDR2 FYEKMQ (reference sequence). The chain's CDR3 is CASSLGDRGYSPLHF. The DNA of the CDR3 is TGTGCCAGCAGCTTAGGGGACAGGGGTTACTCACCCCTCCACTTT.

The V and J genes are TRBV19 and TRBJ2-2; perhaps TRBD2 as D (5 bases). Per the germline V gene, CDR1 is LNHDA and CDR2 is SQIVND (reference sequence). This CDR3 has 15 residues. The ends were cut back, 1 base at V and 4 bases at J, with 10 bases in the middle. CDR3 region: CASSIAGVGTGELFF. In DNA, the CDR3 is TGTGCCAGTAGTATAGCCGGGGTAGGCACCGGGGAGCTGTTTTTT.

The chain carries TRBV27 and TRBJ2-7; perhaps TRBD2 as D (6 bases). Between the trimmed V and J ends, which lost 5 bases and 5 bases, there was a span of 22 bases. Germline loops: CDR1 MNHEY, CDR2 SMNVEV (reference sequence). The CDR3 has 16 residues. The CDR3 is CASSPLFGRGLHEQYF. CDR3 coding DNA: TGTGCCAGCAGTCCCCTTTTCGGGAGAGGTCTCCACGAGCAGTACTTC.

V gene TRBV9 combines with J gene TRBJ1-1; D might be TRBD1 (6 bases). This CDR3 is built from 17 residues. Germline loops: CDR1 SGDLS, CDR2 YYNGEE. Trimming removed 3 bases at V and 0 bases at J, with 18 bases between. CDR3 in DNA: TGTGCCAGCAGCGAGCAGATAGGGGGGGAGGTGAACACTGAAGCTTTCTTT. It translates to CASSEQIGGEVNTEAFF.

This clone was seen only a few times. The rearrangement uses TRBV19 and TRBJ2-7; perhaps TRBD2 as D (5 bases). V shed 4 bases and J shed 3 bases, with 13 bases lying between them. Germline assignment: CDR1 LNHDA and CDR2 SQIVND (reference sequence). CDR3 size: 14 residues. The CDR3 region has the DNA TGTGCCAGTAGTACGTCCCTCGGGAACTACGAGCAGTACTTC. It encodes CASSTSLGNYEQYF.

The gene calls are TRBV9 and TRBJ1-1; 7 positions agree with TRBD1. Trimming removed 3 bases from V and 7 bases from J; junction bases left unmatched: 6. Germline-derived CDR1 and CDR2 are SGDLS and YYNGEE. This CDR3 spans 13 amino acids. The CDR3 region is CASSAQQGLEAFF. In DNA, the CDR3 is TGTGCCAGCAGCGCCCAACAGGGGCTTGAAGCTTTCTTT.

This chain joins TRBV7-2 and TRBJ2-7, with D possibly TRBD1 on 6 matching bases. The CDR3 consists of 16 residues. CDR1 and CDR2 from the germline V gene are SGHTA and FQGNSA. The V end lost 5 bases, the J end lost 1 base, and 18 bases lay between the germline ends. CDR3 sequence: CASSPQGRVASYEQYF. The DNA of the CDR3 is TGTGCCAGCAGCCCCCAGGGGCGGGTAGCATCCTACGAGCAGTACTTC.

The rearrangement uses TRBV19 and TRBJ1-5; no reliable D call. Deletions cut 5 bases from V and 7 bases from J, with 12 bases between. The V gene's germline CDR1 is LNHDA and CDR2 SQIVND (reference sequence). There are 13 residues in the CDR3. CDR3 loop: CASSLWTGQPQHF. CDR3 sequence (DNA): TGTGCCAGTAGTTTGTGGACTGGACAGCCCCAGCATTTT.

The rearrangement links TRBV6-5 to TRBJ1-2; D might be TRBD1 (5 bases). V lost 5 bases to trimming and J lost 2 bases, with 9 bases between them. CDR1 is MNHEY, CDR2 SVGAGI, per germline. The length of the CDR3 is 13 residues. CDR3 nucleotide sequence: TGTGCCAGCAGTCCGGGGGGAAACTATGGCTACACCTTC. The encoded protein is CASSPGGNYGYTF.

This clone is a singleton in its sample. V and J are TRBV11-3 and TRBJ1-1, with TRBD1 matching 8 bases. Germline trimming cut 3 bases from V and 10 bases from J; bases unmatched to any gene: 1. CDR3 length equals 11 residues. The germline gives CDR1 SGHNT, CDR2 YENEEA. The CDR3 loop is CASSLGTGAFF. Written as DNA, the CDR3 is TGTGCCAGCAGCTTGGGGACAGGAGCTTTCTTT.

The chain carries TRBV27 and TRBJ2-1, with 8 bases lining up with TRBD1. The germline V gene encodes CDR1 MNHEY and CDR2 SMNVEV (reference sequence). The trim removed 6 bases at V and 2 bases at J, leaving 6 bases unmatched. This CDR3 has 15 residues. CDR3 nucleotide sequence: TGTGCCAGCAGATATGGACAGGGAGCCTACAATGAGCAGTTCTTC. Encoded protein: CASRYGQGAYNEQFF.

This sequence joins TRBV18 and TRBJ1-3, with D hard to call. The V and J ends lost 0 bases and 4 bases respectively, with 10 bases between them. Germline CDR1 is KGHSH and CDR2 is LQKENI. CDR3 length equals 15 residues. CDR3 in amino acids: CASSPPSPSGNTIYF. Written as DNA, the CDR3 is TGTGCCAGCTCACCACCGAGCCCCTCCGGAAACACCATATATTTT.

This clone was picked up many times. The chain is built from TRBV11-3 and TRBJ2-1, with 7 bases identical to TRBD2. This CDR3 contains 16 residues. Germline lookup yields CDR1 SGHNT and CDR2 YENEEA. J was trimmed by 0 bases and V by 5 bases; bases with no gene match: 7. In nucleotides, the CDR3 is TGTGCCAGCAGCCCCTATCGGGGGGTCTCCTACAATGAGCAGTTCTTC. Amino acid sequence: CASSPYRGVSYNEQFF. Together with reference TRBV11-3 and TRBJ2-1, the CDR3 gives the full variable domain: EAGVVQSPRYKIIEKKQPVAFWCNPISGHNTLYWYLQNLGQGPELLIRYENEEAVDDSQLPKDRFSAERLKGVDSTLKIQPAELGDSAVYLCASSPYRGVSYNEQFFGPGTRLTVL.

The chain couples TRBV3-1 (or the pseudogene TRBV3-2) to TRBJ2-2; D perhaps matches TRBD1 (5 bases). CDR1 LGHDT and CDR2 YNNKEL come from the germline V gene (reference sequence). V was clipped by 4 bases and J by 0 bases, with 12 bases between them. This CDR3 has 16 residues. The CDR3 region is CASSPPTETNTGELFF. The CDR3 nucleotides are TGTGCCAGCAGCCCACCGACAGAAACGAACACCGGGGAGCTGTTTTTT.

The V gene is TRBV7-3, the J gene TRBJ2-1; 11 bases line up with TRBD1. Germline CDR1 and CDR2: SGHTA and FQGTGA. This CDR3 has 16 residues. J lost 3 bases, V lost 2 bases, and 3 bases had no gene match. The CDR3 bases are TGTGCCAGCAGCTTATTAGGGACAGGGGGCTACAATGAGCAGTTCTTC. It encodes CASSLLGTGGYNEQFF.

The chain recombines TRBV7-2 with TRBJ1-5, with TRBD1 matching 7 bases. The V and J ends lost 4 bases and 7 bases, in that order; junction bases with no gene match: 10. Germline V lookup: CDR1 SGHTA, CDR2 FQGNSA. The CDR3 spans 15 residues. CDR3 residues: CASSSRQGSVQPQHF. The CDR3 region has the DNA TGTGCCAGCAGCTCCAGACAGGGATCAGTCCAGCCCCAGCATTTT. Full variable domain (outside the CDR3, taken from reference TRBV7-2 and TRBJ1-5): GAGVSQSPSNKVTEKGKDVELRCDPISGHTALYWYRQSLGQGLEFLIYFQGNSAPDKSGLPSDRFSAERTGGSVSTLTIQRTQQEDSAVYLCASSSRQGSVQPQHFGDGTRLSIL.

The chain carries TRBV6-5 and TRBJ2-1; 7 nucleotides agree with TRBD1. The CDR3 spans 14 residues. CDR1 is MNHEY and CDR2 is SVGAGI in the germline V gene. The V segment lost 2 bases and the J segment 6 bases; nucleotides outside the gene matches: 4. CDR3 region: CASSYGQAINEQFF. The CDR3 DNA follows: TGTGCCAGCAGTTACGGACAGGCCATCAATGAGCAGTTCTTC.

The chain employs TRBV9 and TRBJ2-7, with a tentative D call TRBD2 (6 bases). With 0 bases removed from V and 1 base from J, the gap between germline ends came to 14 bases. The CDR3 extends over 16 amino acids. CDR1 and CDR2 from the germline V gene are SGDLS and YYNGEE. In DNA, the CDR3 is TGTGCCAGCAGCGTAGCACCGACCGGGACTTCCTACGAGCAGTACTTC. This gives the protein CASSVAPTGTSYEQYF.

The rearrangement joins TRBV6-5 to TRBJ1-3; no firm D call. The CDR3 length is 16 residues. Germline V gene data show CDR1 as MNHEY and CDR2 as SVGAGI. Trimming removed 0 bases from V and 0 bases from J, with 9 bases in between. CDR3 sequence reads: CASSYSTGFSGNTIYF. DNA of the CDR3: TGTGCCAGCAGTTACTCGACGGGGTTCTCTGGAAACACCATATATTTT.

The chain employs TRBV28 and TRBJ1-3; D gene unclear. There are 14 residues in the CDR3. V dropped 7 bases and J dropped 3 bases, with 13 bases sitting between them. Germline V gene lookup returns CDR1 MDHEN and CDR2 SYDVKM. CDR3 DNA: TGTGCCAGCATGGGAGCGAACTATGGAAACACCATATATTTT. This gives the protein CASMGANYGNTIYF.

The V gene is TRBV5-1, the J gene TRBJ1-1; 10 bases match TRBD1. Germline lookup yields CDR1 SGHRS and CDR2 YFSETQ. This CDR3 contains 15 residues. V shed 4 bases, J shed 5 bases, and the junction held 8 bases outside the gene matches. CDR3: CASSTGTGAGTEAFF. In DNA, the CDR3 is TGCGCCAGCAGCACCGGGACAGGGGCGGGAACTGAAGCTTTCTTT.

This clone was recorded only once. The chain is built from TRBV5-4 and TRBJ1-2; no clear D. V was pared by 1 base and J by 4 bases, with 8 bases between. The CDR3 loop spans 13 amino acids. Germline-derived CDR1 and CDR2 are SGHNT and YYREEE (reference sequence). The CDR3 protein is CASSLREGYGYTF. As DNA, the CDR3 is TGTGCCAGCAGCTTGCGGGAAGGCTATGGCTACACCTTC.

The chain employs TRBV11-3 and TRBJ2-3; 10 bases line up with TRBD1. Germline values: CDR1 SGHNT, CDR2 YENEEA. CDR3 size: 17 residues. The trim removed 1 base at V and 7 bases at J, leaving 11 bases unmatched. The CDR3 region has the DNA TGTGCCAGCAGCTTAGCTAATCCGGGACAGGGGTTGCATACGCAGTATTTT. This encodes CASSLANPGQGLHTQYF.

The chain carries TRBV4-3 and TRBJ2-7, with 7 bases that match TRBD1. V lost 6 bases, J lost 9 bases, and 17 bases stayed unmatched. The germline V gene encodes CDR1 LGHNA and CDR2 YSLEER. This CDR3 is 15 amino acids long. The CDR3 nucleotides read TGCGCCAGCAGTCAAAACCCGGGACAGCGGTCATTGCAGTACTTC. Translating it yields CASSQNPGQRSLQYF.

V usage is TRBV7-9 and J usage is TRBJ1-6; possibly TRBD1 for D (6 bases). The V gene's germline CDR1 is SEHNR and CDR2 FQNEAQ (reference sequence). The V and J ends lost 5 bases and 9 bases respectively, with 26 bases between them. The CDR3 covers 18 residues. CDR3 loop: CASSRPTSGTGSTSPLHF. The CDR3 DNA reads TGTGCCAGCAGCCGCCCGACTTCAGGCACAGGGAGTACTTCACCCCTCCACTTT.